This TCR beta chain was profiled in a study of CD4+ T cells in melanoma. Study findings and constraints: CD8+ T cell, macrophage and B cell function reportedly correlated with neoantigen-specific CD4+ T cells. Neoantigen-specific CD4+ T cells in melanoma reportedly had diverse differentiation states.

The germline V gene has CDR1 LGHNA and CDR2 YNFKEQ. The CDR3 runs to 15 residues. The V gene end was trimmed by 6 bases and the J gene end by 4 bases; junction bases not matched to a gene: 11. This clone has just one count. The antigen is undetermined. Profiled with immunoSEQ multiplex PCR; TCRdb holds only in-frame clones, not every one. The repertoire holds 50,000 to 60,000 clones, with approximately 70% as singletons. Sequenced: tumor tissue. The rearrangement joins TRBV4-2 to TRBJ2-7; 8 bases are shared with TRBD1. This TCR was recovered from a human donor with melanoma. The CDR3 DNA reads as TGTGCCAGCAGACCGGGGGCAGGGGGCTTTTACGAGCAGTACTTC. As protein: CASRPGAGGFYEQYF.